This T cell receptor (beta chain) came from a study of neoadjuvant nivolumab and ipilimumab in lung cancer (dated by TCRdb to 2018 to 2020). Regarding the study in general: In the NEOSTAR trial, nivolumab was administered intravenously at 3 mg/kg on days 1, 15 and 29, and the combination arm also received ipilimumab 1 mg/kg on day 1 only. For each study arm, the primary endpoint of the trial was the rate of major pathologic response (MPR) in the intention-to-treat population. A total of 45 or so patients with operable NSCLC were treated in the trial, with roughly 23 randomized to nivolumab monotherapy and roughly 20 randomized to nivolumab plus ipilimumab. The study compared TCR repertoires in pretherapy (baseline) peripheral blood with TCR repertoires in tumors resected at surgery following neoadjuvant immune checkpoint blockade. Matched pretherapy and resected tumor pairs were analyzed for seven patients, of whom four received nivolumab and three received nivolumab plus ipilimumab. General conclusions and limits of the study: There was no significant correlation between TCR clonality and pathologic tumor regression, and just a single major-pathologic-response sample was available for the clonality-regression analysis. From pretherapy to surgery, tumor T-cell richness and clonality increased in three of three dual-therapy tumors but in only two of four nivolumab-treated tumors. A small number of samples underwent TCR sequencing. Greater TCR richness and clonality were observed in resected tumors than in tumor-adjacent uninvolved lung, and increases were observed in more dual-therapy-treated tumors. Pretherapy blood TCR richness correlated positively with richness in tumors resected after neoadjuvant therapy (Spearman R ≈ 0.85).

Library construction relied on the immunoSEQ multiplex PCR assay. For the original study's pipeline: Repertoires were summarized in terms of richness and clonality, and significantly expanded and contracted clones between pre- and post-therapy samples were identified. TCRdb's version of the immuneACCESS table is confined to in-frame rearrangements and falls short of the full clone set. An unresolved V gene accounts for under half of the shortfall where checked; the remainder is of unknown origin. V, J and clone size are taken as reported in that table, and D and trimming were inferred from the DNA itself. A total of approximately 29,000 clones appear in this sample, 83% of them only once. The ten biggest clones cover roughly 5% of the sample. Taken with the paper, the label for time point translates to: at surgical resection after neoadjuvant nivolumab +/- ipilimumab. Samples were obtained from the phase 2 randomized NEOSTAR trial, in which neoadjuvant nivolumab or nivolumab plus ipilimumab followed by surgery was tested in operable NSCLC.

As concerns this clone: Its binding antigen is unknown. Base qualities are missing; no much larger clone stands one base away.

V loses 5 bases, J loses 8 bases, and the germline ends lie 13 bases apart. The CDR3 spans 13 residues, from the cysteine through the phenylalanine. Only CDR3 DNA is held: 39 bases, read in frame from base 1. CDR1 and CDR2 were assigned from the germline V gene (reference sequence) as SEHNR and FQNEAQ. This specimen consisted of tumor tissue, obtained after neoadjuvant nivolumab, alone or with ipilimumab, at or shortly before surgery. The receptor was isolated from an adult with non-small cell lung cancer. Recombination joined TRBV7-9 with TRBJ2-1, with no reliable assignment of the D segment. The DNA is as follows: TGTGCCAGCAGCCCCCTCGCAAGGGATGAGCAGTTCTTC. It translates to CASSPLARDEQFF.